The 5 T cell receptor beta chains presented below share a single source sample, sequenced in a study of post-analysis software for immune sequencing data. Their antigen targets remain unknown. Study-level results: Elevated frequency relative to controls characterized several TRBV segments in patients, TRBV5-6, TRBV5-1 and TRBV20-1 among them.

TCR beta cDNA libraries included unique molecular identifiers. Each CDR3 protein is one row after TCRdb ran MiXCR on the PCR reads. Of about 540,000 distinct CDR3 sequences in the sample, 30% to 40% were seen once. Sequenced: blood. These receptor sequences come from a girl younger than 18 with multiple sclerosis.

About this clonotype itself: Germline and junction disagree at one end, which may indicate a read error. The rearrangement joins TRBV4-3 to TRBJ2-7; TRBD1 matches 9 bases. Germline values: CDR1 LGHNA, CDR2 YSLEER. CDR3 size: 16 residues. Here the CDR3 reads CVSSHGTGSGSYEQYF. In nucleotides, the CDR3 is TGCGTCAGCAGCCACGGGACAGGGTCCGGCTCCTACGAGCAGTACTTC.

The chain recombines TRBV20-1 with TRBJ2-7; 7 bases are shared with TRBD1. The germline V gene encodes CDR1 DFQATT and CDR2 SNEGSKA (reference sequence). V lost 0 bases and J lost 2; bases outside the gene matches: 7. The CDR3 contains 15 residues. The CDR3 nucleotides read TGCAGTGCTAGAGACCCAACAGGGGCTGCCTACGAGCAGTACTTC. It translates to CSARDPTGAAYEQYF.

This sequence joins TRBV9 and TRBJ2-3; 8 nucleotides line up with TRBD2. This CDR3 comprises 15 residues. Losses at the gene ends were 4 bases for V and 4 bases for J; bases not matched to a gene: 8. CDR1 and CDR2 (germline): SGDLS, YYNGEE. The CDR3 protein is CASSMIAGKSDTQYF. The DNA of the CDR3 is TGTGCCAGCAGCATGATAGCGGGGAAGTCAGATACGCAGTATTTT.

This chain uses TRBV6-5 with TRBJ2-7, with TRBD1 identical over 7 bases. Germline CDR1 reads MNHEY; CDR2 reads SVGAGI. The junction had 10 bases not matched to a gene; V was cut back by 5 bases and J by 3 bases. The CDR3 covers 15 residues. CDR3 sequence: CASSPHHGTVYEQYF. CDR3 DNA sequence: TGTGCCAGCAGTCCCCACCACGGGACAGTCTACGAGCAGTACTTC.

V is TRBV12-3 or TRBV12-4 and J is TRBJ2-3, with D possibly matching TRBD2 (6 bases). V dropped 5 bases and J dropped 0 bases, with 18 bases sitting between them. This CDR3 contains 17 residues. The CDR3 coding sequence is TGTGCCAGCAGTCCTCGACGGGCGGGGCCGAGCACAGATACGCAGTATTTT. Its protein product is CASSPRRAGPSTDTQYF.